Listed below are T cell receptor beta chains from one sample, sequenced in a study of post-analysis software for immune sequencing data. TCRdb redid the calling of the PCR reads with MiXCR, one entry per CDR3 protein. The repertoire holds about 810,000 distinct CDR3 sequences, with roughly 50% as singletons. Sequencing was performed on blood. These receptors originate from a girl under 18 with multiple sclerosis. Each CDR3 is given with its conserved first and last residue. D genes are given only for firm matches. For some rows the clone size is stated as once, few or many, or as a class when expanded; others skip it.

clone_size d_call j_call v_call cdr3_nt cdr3_aa
NA TRBD1 TRBJ2-6 TRBV12-3/TRBV12-4 TGTGCCAGCAGCTGGGACAGGGGGCGGCATGGGGCCAACGTCCTGACTTTC CASSWDRGRHGANVLTF
NA NA TRBJ1-3 TRBV29-1 TGCAGCGTTGCCGGACTCTCTGGAAACACCATATATTTT CSVAGLSGNTIYF
NA NA TRBJ2-1 TRBV25-1 TGTGCCAGCAAGCAGGACAATGAGCAGTTCTTC CASKQDNEQFF
few TRBD2 TRBJ2-3 TRBV20-1 TGCAGTGCTAGAGGGGCTAGCGGGAGCACAGATACGCAGTATTTT CSARGASGSTDTQYF
NA NA TRBJ2-1 TRBV7-8 TGTGCCAGCAGCCCAATTTCGACAACTTTTGAGCAGTTCTTC CASSPISTTFEQFF
NA NA TRBJ1-2 TRBV21-1 TGTGCCAGCAGACACCCCCACAGGGAGGAGGGCTACACCTTC CASRHPHREEGYTF
NA NA TRBJ2-3 TRBV5-5 TGTGCCAGCAGCTTGGCAGTCTGGTCGGCAGGGGTTACAGATACGCAGTATTTT CASSLAVWSAGVTDTQYF
NA NA TRBJ2-4 TRBV3-1 TGTGCCAGCAGCCATTATTCAGGGGACAAAAACATTCAGTACTTC CASSHYSGDKNIQYF
few NA TRBJ2-7 TRBV5-1 TGCGCCAGCAGCTTGATGGGACTCAGCTACGAGCAGTACTTC CASSLMGLSYEQYF
NA NA TRBJ2-7 TRBV29-1 TGCAGCGTGCAAGGTGGAGGGGCGGACTTCTACGAGCAGTACTTC CSVQGGGADFYEQYF
few TRBD2 TRBJ2-7 TRBV7-2 TGTGCCAGCAGCTTAGCTCCGACTAGCGGGGCTTACGAGCAGTACTTC CASSLAPTSGAYEQYF
NA NA TRBJ2-5 TRBV5-1 TGCGCCAGCAGCTTGTACGGCGGCCCCAAAGAGACCCAGTACTTC CASSLYGGPKETQYF
once NA TRBJ2-1 TRBV10-3 TGTGCCATCAAGGCGGCAGGGTATGAGCAGTTCTTC CAIKAAGYEQFF
NA TRBD1 TRBJ2-5 TRBV10-3 TGTGCCATCAGTGAATCACAGGGGGCCGGAGAGACCCAGTACTTC CAISESQGAGETQYF
NA NA TRBJ2-3 TRBV29-1 TGCAGCGTTGACCAGGGATCGGATACGCAGTATTTT CSVDQGSDTQYF
NA NA TRBJ1-4 TRBV10-3 TGTGCCATCAGTGAGTCGGTCGTGGTCCAACGTAATAATGAAAAACTGTTTTTT CAISESVVVQRNNEKLFF
few TRBD1 TRBJ2-7 TRBV10-3 TGTGCCATCAGTGGGGGACAGGGCTACGAGCAGTACTTC CAISGGQGYEQYF
NA NA TRBJ2-7 TRBV6-5 TGTGCCAGCAGAAAGACAGAGTACTACGAGCAGTACTTC CASRKTEYYEQYF
NA NA TRBJ1-6 TRBV9 TGTGCCAGCAGCGTAAGCCAGGGTGTGACTTCACCCCGCCACTTT CASSVSQGVTSPRHF
NA TRBD2 TRBJ2-7 TRBV7-3 TGTGCCAGCAGCTTATTGCGGGAGGCTCGCCACGAGCAGTACTTC CASSLLREARHEQYF
NA TRBD1 TRBJ2-2 TRBV5-6 TGTGCCAGCAGTCGACCACCCGGGACAGAGACCGGGGAGCTGTTTTTT CASSRPPGTETGELFF
few TRBD1 TRBJ2-1 TRBV5-1 TGCGCCAGCAGCCTCGCTTGGGACAGATTATACAATGAGCAGTTCTTC CASSLAWDRLYNEQFF
few NA TRBJ1-2 TRBV4-1 TGCGCCAGCAGCCAAGAAGGGAAAATAGTTCTCTATGGCTACACCTTC CASSQEGKIVLYGYTF
few TRBD1 TRBJ2-4 TRBV7-9 TGTGCCAGCAGTTCCACAGGGGGCCTAAAAAACATTCAGTACTTC CASSSTGGLKNIQYF
NA NA TRBJ2-1 TRBV24-1 TGTGCCACCAGTGGCGGGTACAATGAGCAGTTCTTC CATSGGYNEQFF
NA TRBD1 TRBJ1-2 TRBV6-5 TGTGCCAGCAGTAACAGGGGGCCGGACTATGGCTACACCTTC CASSNRGPDYGYTF
NA NA TRBJ2-3 TRBV2 TGTGCCAGCAGTGAAGTTCTCCTTCACACAGATACGCAGTATTTT CASSEVLLHTDTQYF
many TRBD1 TRBJ1-2 TRBV5-1 TGTGCCAGCAGCTTGGACAGGGGGTATGGCTACACCTTC CASSLDRGYGYTF
NA TRBD2 TRBJ2-3 TRBV29-1 TGCAGCGTTGTGAGGACTAGCGGGAGAGACCTCACAGATACGCAGTATTTT CSVVRTSGRDLTDTQYF
NA NA TRBJ1-5 TRBV7-9 TGTCCTCCCCTCATAGTTAGCAATCAGCCCCAGCATTTT CPPLIVSNQPQHF
NA TRBD2 TRBJ2-1 TRBV4-2 TGTGCCAGCAGCCAAGATCGACTAGCGGGAGACGCAGCGGGGAATGAGCAGTTCTTC CASSQDRLAGDAAGNEQFF